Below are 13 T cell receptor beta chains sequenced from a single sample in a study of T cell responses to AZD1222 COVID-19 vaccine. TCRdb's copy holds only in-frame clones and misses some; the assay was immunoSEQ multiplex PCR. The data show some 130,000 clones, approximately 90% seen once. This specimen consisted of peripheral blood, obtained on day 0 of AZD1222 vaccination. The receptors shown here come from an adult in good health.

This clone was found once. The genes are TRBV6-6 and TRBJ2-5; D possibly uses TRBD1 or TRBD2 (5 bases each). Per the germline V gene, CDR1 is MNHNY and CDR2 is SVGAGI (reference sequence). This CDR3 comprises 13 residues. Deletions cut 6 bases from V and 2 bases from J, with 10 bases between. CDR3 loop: CASSGAEQETQYF. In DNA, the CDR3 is TGTGCCAGCAGCGGGGCGGAACAAGAGACCCAGTACTTC.

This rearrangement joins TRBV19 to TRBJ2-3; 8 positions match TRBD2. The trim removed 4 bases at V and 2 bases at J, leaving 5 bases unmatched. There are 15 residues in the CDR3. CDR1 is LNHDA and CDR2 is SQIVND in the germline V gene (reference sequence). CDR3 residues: CASSRSGGATDTQYF. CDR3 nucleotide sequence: TGTGCCAGTAGTAGAAGCGGGGGAGCCACAGATACGCAGTATTTT. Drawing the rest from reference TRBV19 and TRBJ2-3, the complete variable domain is DGGITQSPKYLFRKEGQNVTLSCEQNLNHDAMYWYRQDPGQGLRLIYYSQIVNDFQKGDIAEGYSVSREKKESFPLTVTSAQKNPTAFYLCASSRSGGATDTQYFGPGTRLTVL.

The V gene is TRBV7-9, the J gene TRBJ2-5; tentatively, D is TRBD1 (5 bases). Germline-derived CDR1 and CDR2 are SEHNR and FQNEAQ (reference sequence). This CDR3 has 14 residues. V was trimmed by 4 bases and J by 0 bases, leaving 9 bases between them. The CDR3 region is CASSWRTNQETQYF. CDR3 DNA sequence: TGTGCCAGCAGCTGGCGGACAAACCAAGAGACCCAGTACTTC.

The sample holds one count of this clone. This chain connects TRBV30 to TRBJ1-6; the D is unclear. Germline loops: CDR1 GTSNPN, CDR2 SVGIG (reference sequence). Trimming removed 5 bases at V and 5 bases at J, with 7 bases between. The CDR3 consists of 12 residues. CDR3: CAWGRNNSPLHF. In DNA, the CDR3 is TGTGCCTGGGGCAGGAATAATTCACCCCTCCACTTT.

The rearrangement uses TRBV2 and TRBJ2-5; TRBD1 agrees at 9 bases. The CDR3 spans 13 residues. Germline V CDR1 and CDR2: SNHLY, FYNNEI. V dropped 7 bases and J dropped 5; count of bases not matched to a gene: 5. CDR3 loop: CASTGTGGETQYF. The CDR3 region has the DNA TGTGCCAGCACCGGAACAGGGGGCGAGACCCAGTACTTC.

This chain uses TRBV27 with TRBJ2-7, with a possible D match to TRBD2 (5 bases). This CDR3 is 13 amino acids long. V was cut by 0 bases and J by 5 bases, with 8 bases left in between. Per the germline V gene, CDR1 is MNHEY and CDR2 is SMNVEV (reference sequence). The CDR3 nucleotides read TGTGCCAGCAGTTTATCAGGGAGCCACGAGCAGTACTTC. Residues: CASSLSGSHEQYF.

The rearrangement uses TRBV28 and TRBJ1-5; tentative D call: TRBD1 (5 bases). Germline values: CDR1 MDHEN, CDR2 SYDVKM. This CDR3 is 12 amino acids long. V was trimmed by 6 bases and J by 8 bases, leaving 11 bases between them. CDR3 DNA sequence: TGTGCCAGCAGCTCCCGGGGGGAGCCCCAGCATTTT. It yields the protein CASSSRGEPQHF.

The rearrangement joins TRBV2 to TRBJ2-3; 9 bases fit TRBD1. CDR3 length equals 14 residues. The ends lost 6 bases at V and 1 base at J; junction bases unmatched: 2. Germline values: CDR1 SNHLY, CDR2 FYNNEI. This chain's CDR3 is CASSRTGGTDTQYF. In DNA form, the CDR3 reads TGTGCCAGCAGCCGGACAGGGGGCACAGATACGCAGTATTTT. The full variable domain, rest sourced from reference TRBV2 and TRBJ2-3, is EPEVTQTPSHQVTQMGQEVILRCVPISNHLYFYWYRQILGQKVEFLVSFYNNEISEKSEIFDDQFSVERPDGSNFTLKIRSTKLEDSAMYFCASSRTGGTDTQYFGPGTRLTVL.

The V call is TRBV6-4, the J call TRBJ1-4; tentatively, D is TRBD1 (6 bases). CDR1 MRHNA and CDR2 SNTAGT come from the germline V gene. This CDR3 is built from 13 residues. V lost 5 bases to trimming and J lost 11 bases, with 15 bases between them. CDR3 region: CASSFAQGTKLFF. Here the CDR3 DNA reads TGTGCCAGCAGTTTCGCCCAGGGGACGAAACTGTTTTTT.

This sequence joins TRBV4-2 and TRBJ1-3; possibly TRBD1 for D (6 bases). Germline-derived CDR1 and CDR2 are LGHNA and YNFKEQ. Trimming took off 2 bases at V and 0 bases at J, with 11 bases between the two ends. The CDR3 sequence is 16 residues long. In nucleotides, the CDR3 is TGTGCCAGCAGCCAACTCACAGGGAGCTCTGGAAACACCATATATTTT. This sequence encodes CASSQLTGSSGNTIYF.

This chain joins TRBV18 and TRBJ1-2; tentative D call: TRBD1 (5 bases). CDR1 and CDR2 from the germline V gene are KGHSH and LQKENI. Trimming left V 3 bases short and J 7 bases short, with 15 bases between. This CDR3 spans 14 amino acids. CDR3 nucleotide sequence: TGTGCCAGCTCACCCCCGCAGTGGGGCTCTGGCTACACCTTC. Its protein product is CASSPPQWGSGYTF.

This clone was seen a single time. For the CDR3, the DNA is TGTGCCAGCAGCCCCGGGGGGGCGGGAGACGGAAACACCATATATTTT. It codes for CASSPGGAGDGNTIYF. This chain links TRBV2 with TRBJ1-3, with a weak D call TRBD1 (6 bases). V lost 6 bases and J 4 bases, leaving 19 bases between the germline ends. There are 16 residues in the CDR3. Per the germline V gene, CDR1 is SNHLY and CDR2 is FYNNEI.

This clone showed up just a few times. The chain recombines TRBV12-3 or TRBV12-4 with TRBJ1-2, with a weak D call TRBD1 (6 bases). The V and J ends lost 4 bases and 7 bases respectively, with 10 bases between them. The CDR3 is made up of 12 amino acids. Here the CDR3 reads CASSSVRGGYTF. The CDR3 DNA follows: TGTGCCAGCAGTTCGGTCAGGGGTGGCTACACCTTC.